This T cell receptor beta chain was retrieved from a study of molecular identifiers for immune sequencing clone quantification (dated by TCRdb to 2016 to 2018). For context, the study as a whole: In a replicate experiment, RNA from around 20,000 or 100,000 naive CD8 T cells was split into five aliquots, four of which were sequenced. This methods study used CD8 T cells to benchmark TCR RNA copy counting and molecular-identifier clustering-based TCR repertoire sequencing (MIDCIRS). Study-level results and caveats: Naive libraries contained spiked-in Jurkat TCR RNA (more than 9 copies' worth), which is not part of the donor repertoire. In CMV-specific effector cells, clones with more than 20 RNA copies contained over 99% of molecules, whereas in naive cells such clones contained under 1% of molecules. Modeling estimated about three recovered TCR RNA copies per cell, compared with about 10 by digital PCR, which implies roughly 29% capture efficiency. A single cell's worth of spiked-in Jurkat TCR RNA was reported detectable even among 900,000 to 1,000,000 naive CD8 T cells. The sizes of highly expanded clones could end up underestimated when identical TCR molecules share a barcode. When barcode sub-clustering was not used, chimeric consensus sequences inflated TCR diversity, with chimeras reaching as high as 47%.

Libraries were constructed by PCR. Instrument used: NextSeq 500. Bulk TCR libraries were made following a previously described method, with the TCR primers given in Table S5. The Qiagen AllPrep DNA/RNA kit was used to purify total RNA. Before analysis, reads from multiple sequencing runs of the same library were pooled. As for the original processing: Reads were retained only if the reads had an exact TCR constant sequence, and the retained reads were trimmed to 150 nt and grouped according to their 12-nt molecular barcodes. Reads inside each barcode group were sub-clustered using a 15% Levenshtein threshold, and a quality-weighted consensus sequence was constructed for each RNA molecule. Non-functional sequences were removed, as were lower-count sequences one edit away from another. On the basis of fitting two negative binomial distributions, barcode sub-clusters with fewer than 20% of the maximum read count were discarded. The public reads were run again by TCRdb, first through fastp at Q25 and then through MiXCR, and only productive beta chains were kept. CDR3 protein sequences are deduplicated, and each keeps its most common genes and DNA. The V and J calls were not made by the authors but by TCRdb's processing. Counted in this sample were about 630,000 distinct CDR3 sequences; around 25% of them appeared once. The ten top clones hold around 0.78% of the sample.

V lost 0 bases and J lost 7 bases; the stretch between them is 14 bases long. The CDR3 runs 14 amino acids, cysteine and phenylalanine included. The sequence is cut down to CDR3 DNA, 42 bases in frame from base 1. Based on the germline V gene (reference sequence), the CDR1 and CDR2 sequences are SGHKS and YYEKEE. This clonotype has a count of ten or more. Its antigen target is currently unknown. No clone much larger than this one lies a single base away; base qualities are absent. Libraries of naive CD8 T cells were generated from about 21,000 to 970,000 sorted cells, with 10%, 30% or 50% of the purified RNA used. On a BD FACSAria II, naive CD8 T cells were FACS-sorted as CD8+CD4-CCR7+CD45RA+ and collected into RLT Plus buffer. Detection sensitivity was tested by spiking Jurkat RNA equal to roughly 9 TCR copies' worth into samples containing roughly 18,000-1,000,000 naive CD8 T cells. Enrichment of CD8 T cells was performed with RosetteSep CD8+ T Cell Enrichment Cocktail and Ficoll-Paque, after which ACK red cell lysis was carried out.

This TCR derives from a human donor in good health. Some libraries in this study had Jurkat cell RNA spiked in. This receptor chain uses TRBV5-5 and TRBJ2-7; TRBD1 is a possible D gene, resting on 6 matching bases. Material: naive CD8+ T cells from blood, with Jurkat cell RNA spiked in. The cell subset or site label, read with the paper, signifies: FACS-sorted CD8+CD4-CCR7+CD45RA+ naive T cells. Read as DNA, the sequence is TGTGCCAGCAGCTTGGCCGGACAGACCCGGGAGCAGTACTTC. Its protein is CASSLAGQTREQYF.